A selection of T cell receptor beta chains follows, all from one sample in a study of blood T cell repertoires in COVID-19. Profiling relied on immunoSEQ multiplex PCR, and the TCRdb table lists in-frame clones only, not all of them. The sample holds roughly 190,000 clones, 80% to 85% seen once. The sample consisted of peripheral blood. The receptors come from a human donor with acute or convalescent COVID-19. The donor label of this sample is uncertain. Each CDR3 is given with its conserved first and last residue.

CDR3: CASSQDRTENYGYTF
J: TRBJ1-2
V: TRBV14

CDR3: CACRGQLGTGELFF
J: TRBJ2-2
V: TRBV10-3

CDR3: CASSLMTSGNTGELFF
J: TRBJ2-2
V: TRBV7-3

CDR3: CASSLGHSNYGYTF
J: TRBJ1-2
V: TRBV5-6

CDR3: CASSFRSGSRTGYTF
J: TRBJ1-2
V: TRBV5-6

CDR3: CASSVRDRGGTGGYTF
J: TRBJ1-2
V: TRBV9

CDR3: CASSSGLAGELFF
J: TRBJ2-2
V: TRBV7-3

CDR3: CASSGPRTGVGTDTQYF
J: TRBJ2-3
V: TRBV2

CDR3: CASSAIQGAAYEQYF
J: TRBJ2-7
V: TRBV11-2

CDR3: CASSARDRSYNEQFF
J: TRBJ2-1
V: TRBV9

CDR3: CASSHGDRASPLHF
J: TRBJ1-6
V: TRBV3-1/TRBV3-2

CDR3: CASSHVVGPSTDTQYF
J: TRBJ2-3
V: TRBV4-1

CDR3: CASSSRQSSYEQYF
J: TRBJ2-7
V: TRBV5-1

CDR3: CAWSWASNNEQFF
J: TRBJ2-1
V: TRBV30

CDR3: CSSSSGGTEAFF
J: TRBJ1-1
V: TRBV29-1

CDR3: CASTTSGRIGFF
J: TRBJ2-1
V: TRBV28

CDR3: CASSQEKGGVTYNEQFF
J: TRBJ2-1
V: TRBV14

CDR3: CASSYGTSVTDTQYF
J: TRBJ2-3
V: TRBV3-1/TRBV3-2